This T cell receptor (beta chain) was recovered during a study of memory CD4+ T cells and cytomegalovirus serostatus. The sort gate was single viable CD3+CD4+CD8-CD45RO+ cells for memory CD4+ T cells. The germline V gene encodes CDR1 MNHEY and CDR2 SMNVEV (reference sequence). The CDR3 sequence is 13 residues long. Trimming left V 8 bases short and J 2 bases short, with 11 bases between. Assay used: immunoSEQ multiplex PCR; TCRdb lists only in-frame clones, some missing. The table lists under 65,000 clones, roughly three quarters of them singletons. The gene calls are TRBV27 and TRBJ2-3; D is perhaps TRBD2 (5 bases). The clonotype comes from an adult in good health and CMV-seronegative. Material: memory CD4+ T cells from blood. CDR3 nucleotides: TGTGCCAGCTCCGGACTCCACACAGATACGCAGTATTTT. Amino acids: CASSGLHTDTQYF.